One TCR beta chain is described in this entry. The antigen is unknown. The record originates from a study of cytomegalovirus exposure and HLA in healthy donors. The CDR3 sequence is 16 residues long. The trim removed 5 bases at V and 4 bases at J, leaving 10 bases unmatched. CDR1 and CDR2 from the germline V gene are SGHVS and FQNEAQ. Findings and limits, study-wide: A few of the chains that were CMV-associated were confirmed in vitro to be specific for CMV antigens. Presence/absence analyses assumed roughly uniform sequencing depth across donors. It was in a later analysis that TCR association rates were seen to vary by HLA locus, highest for DRB1 and lowest for HLA-C.

PCR involved 60 Vbeta and 13 Jbeta primers. Libraries were prepared by immunoSEQ multiplex PCR; TCRdb keeps only in-frame clonotypes and omits some of them. Of 150,000 or so clones in the sample, about four fifths were seen once. The source of this sequence is a woman between 50 and 59 years old in good health and CMV-seropositive. The V gene is TRBV7-8, the J gene TRBJ2-5, with 10 nucleotides matching TRBD2. Material for sequencing was PBMCs. The CDR3 nucleotides are TGTGCCAGCAGCCCTTCCGGGGCTAGCGGGAGAGAGACCCAGTACTTC. Translating it yields CASSPSGASGRETQYF.